These 12 T cell receptor beta chains came from one sample sequenced in a study of T cell changes during pregnancy in multiple sclerosis (dated by TCRdb to between 2018 and 2021). Library preparation used the immunoSEQ multiplex PCR assay. The clones in this table, taken by TCRdb from immuneACCESS, are in-frame only. Not every clone is retained; where verified, under half of the shortfall comes from an unresolved V gene, and the cause of the rest is unknown. Within this sample are approximately 34,000 clones, with 90% of them counted one time only. Around 13% of the sample rests with the top ten. Material: CD8+ T cells from peripheral blood mononuclear cells, obtained in the first trimester of pregnancy. Source of these receptors: a female donor with multiple sclerosis, enrolled in a pregnancy study.

The CDR3 nucleotides are TGTGCCACCTCGGGCGGGCGGAACACTGAAGCTTTCTTT. Translation gives CATSGGRNTEAFF. J is TRBJ1-1 and V is TRBV7-6; D uncertain. Trimming removed 10 bases from V and 1 base from J, with 13 bases in between. This CDR3 has 13 amino acids. Germline CDR1 and CDR2: SGHVS and FNYEAQ. The full variable domain, completed using reference TRBV7-6 and TRBJ1-1, is GAGVSQSPRYKVTKRGQDVALRCDPISGHVSLYWYRQALGQGPEFLTYFNYEAQQDKSGLPNDRFSAERPEGSISTLTIQRTEQRDSAMYRCATSGGRNTEAFFGQGTRLTVV.

The rearrangement joins TRBV27 to TRBJ2-1; 9 nucleotides line up with TRBD2. The germline V gene has CDR1 MNHEY and CDR2 SMNVEV (reference sequence). V shed 2 bases, J shed 4 bases, and the junction held 3 bases outside the gene matches. CDR3 size: 15 residues. The CDR3 coding sequence is TGTGCCAGCAGTTTAGCGACTAGCGGTTACAATGAGCAGTTCTTC. Its translation: CASSLATSGYNEQFF.

Only a few counts were recorded for this clone. The chain is built from TRBV7-9 and TRBJ2-4, with D maybe TRBD2 (6 bases). The CDR3 covers 15 residues. Germline CDR1 is SEHNR and CDR2 is FQNEAQ (reference sequence). V lost 1 base and J 6 bases, leaving 13 bases between the germline ends. The CDR3 DNA is TGTGCCAGCAGCTTAGAGGTGGGACTGACAAACATTCAGTACTTC. Translation gives CASSLEVGLTNIQYF. The entire variable domain, with the rest obtained from reference TRBV7-9 and TRBJ2-4, is as follows: DTGVSQNPRHKITKRGQNVTFRCDPISEHNRLYWYRQTLGQGPEFLTYFQNEAQLEKSRLLSDRFSAERPKGSFSTLEIQRTEQGDSAMYLCASSLEVGLTNIQYFGAGTRLSVL.

This clone was recorded only once. V is TRBV7-9 and J is TRBJ2-1; 7 nucleotides align to TRBD2. Per germline, CDR1 SEHNR and CDR2 FQNEAQ (reference sequence). CDR3 length: 14 amino acids. After removal of 5 bases from V and 8 bases from J, the junction contained 9 bases not matched to a gene. As DNA, the CDR3 is TGTGCCAGCAGCGCCTCACTAGCGTCCGATGAGCAGTTCTTC. It yields the protein CASSASLASDEQFF.

This clone was seen once. The rearrangement joins TRBV5-1 to TRBJ2-3; TRBD2 might be the D (6 bases). CDR3 size: 14 residues. Germline V CDR1 and CDR2: SGHRS, YFSETQ. Trimming took 2 bases from V and 5 from J, leaving 12 bases between them. The CDR3 nucleotides are TGCGCCAGCAGCTTCAGGGTCGGGAGAGATACGCAGTATTTT. It codes for CASSFRVGRDTQYF.

This chain joins TRBV15 and TRBJ2-4, with a weak D call TRBD1 (5 bases). The CDR3 consists of 15 residues. Germline loops: CDR1 LNHNV, CDR2 YYDKDF (reference sequence). The V end was cut by 3 bases, the J end by 1 base, with 10 bases between. The CDR3 sequence: CATSSGRVAKNIQYF. CDR3 DNA: TGTGCCACCAGCAGCGGCAGGGTGGCCAAAAACATTCAGTACTTC.

CDR3 nucleotides: TGCAGCGTTGAGAATAGCGGGAGTAGCAATGAGCAGTTCTTC. Amino acid sequence: CSVENSGSSNEQFF. J is TRBJ2-1 and V is TRBV29-1; 9 bases agree with TRBD2. With 3 bases clipped from V and 6 bases from J, the junction kept 6 bases outside the gene matches. CDR1 SQVTM and CDR2 ANQGSEA come from the germline V gene. This CDR3 comprises 14 residues.

The chain recombines TRBV18 with TRBJ2-5; unclear D gene. Trimming removed 0 bases at V and 2 bases at J, with 7 bases between. The length of the CDR3 is 14 residues. Germline V lookup: CDR1 KGHSH, CDR2 LQKENI. The chain's CDR3 is CASSPPAEQETQYF. The CDR3 bases are TGTGCCAGCTCACCACCGGCAGAACAAGAGACCCAGTACTTC.

V and J are TRBV27 and TRBJ2-7, with D perhaps matching TRBD1 (7 bases). The CDR3 loop spans 15 amino acids. Germline-derived CDR1 and CDR2 are MNHEY and SMNVEV (reference sequence). V gave up 1 base and J gave up 5 bases, with 15 bases separating them. The CDR3 region has the DNA TGTGCCAGCAGTTTATATGCAGGGGGGTCTGACGAGCAGTACTTC. It specifies CASSLYAGGSDEQYF.

This rearrangement joins TRBV4-3 to TRBJ1-1, with D uncertain. V dropped 0 bases and J dropped 5 bases, with 7 bases sitting between them. The CDR3 totals 13 residues. Germline CDR1 and CDR2: LGHNA and YSLEER. The CDR3, as DNA: TGCGCCAGCAGCCAAGACAGTGAAACTGAAGCTTTCTTT. It specifies CASSQDSETEAFF.

This chain joins TRBV14 and TRBJ2-7, with D perhaps TRBD2 (6 bases). Germline assignment: CDR1 SGHDN and CDR2 FVKESK. The V and J ends lost 0 bases and 6 bases respectively, with 9 bases between them. CDR3 length: 13 amino acids. The CDR3 DNA reads TGTGCCAGCAGCCAAGAAGGAGGGCTCGAGCAGTACTTC. This codes for CASSQEGGLEQYF. The full variable domain, completed using reference TRBV14 and TRBJ2-7, is EAGVTQFPSHSVIEKGQTVTLRCDPISGHDNLYWYRRVMGKEIKFLLHFVKESKQDESGMPNNRFLAERTGGTYSTLKVQPAELEDSGVYFCASSQEGGLEQYFGPGTRLTVT.

J is TRBJ2-1 and V is TRBV19; a possible D gene is TRBD2 (6 bases). Trimming shortened V by 6 bases and J by 0 bases, and 6 bases separated the two germline ends. Germline V gene sequence: CDR1 LNHDA, CDR2 SQIVND (reference sequence). This CDR3 has 13 residues. The CDR3 loop reads CASSGSSYNEQFF. The CDR3 nucleotides read TGTGCCAGTAGCGGGAGCTCCTACAATGAGCAGTTCTTC.